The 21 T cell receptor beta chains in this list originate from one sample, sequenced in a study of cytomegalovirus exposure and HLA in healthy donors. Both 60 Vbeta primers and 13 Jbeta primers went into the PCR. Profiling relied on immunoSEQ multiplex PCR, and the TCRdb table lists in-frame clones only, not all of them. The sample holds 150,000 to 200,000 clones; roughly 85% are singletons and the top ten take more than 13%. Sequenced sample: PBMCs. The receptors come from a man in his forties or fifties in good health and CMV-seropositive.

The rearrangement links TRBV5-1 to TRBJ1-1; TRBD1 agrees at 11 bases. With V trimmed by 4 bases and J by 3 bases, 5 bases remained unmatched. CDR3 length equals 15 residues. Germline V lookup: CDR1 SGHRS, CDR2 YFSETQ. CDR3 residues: CASSPGQGADTEAFF. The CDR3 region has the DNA TGCGCCAGCAGCCCTGGACAGGGGGCGGACACTGAAGCTTTCTTT.

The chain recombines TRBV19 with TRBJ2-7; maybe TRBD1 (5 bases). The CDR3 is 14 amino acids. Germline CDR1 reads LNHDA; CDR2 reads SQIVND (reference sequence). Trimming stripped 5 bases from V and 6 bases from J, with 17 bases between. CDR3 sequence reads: CASSYLPGSGEQYF. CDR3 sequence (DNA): TGTGCCAGTAGTTATTTGCCAGGGTCGGGCGAGCAGTACTTC.

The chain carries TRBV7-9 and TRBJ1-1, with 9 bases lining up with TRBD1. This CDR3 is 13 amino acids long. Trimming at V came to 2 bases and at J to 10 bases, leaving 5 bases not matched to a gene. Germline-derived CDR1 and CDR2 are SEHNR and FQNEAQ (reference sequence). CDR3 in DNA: TGTGCCAGCAGCTTAAAAGGGACAGGGTTAGCTTTCTTT. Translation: CASSLKGTGLAFF.

The CDR3: CASSLGGGVSSYNSPLHF. Here the CDR3 DNA reads TGTGCCAGCAGCTTGGGGGGGGGCGTAAGCTCCTATAATTCACCCCTCCACTTT. The genes are TRBV5-4 and TRBJ1-6; perhaps TRBD1 as D (6 bases). V lost 0 bases, J lost 0 bases, and 13 bases lay in between. The germline V gene encodes CDR1 SGHNT and CDR2 YYREEE (reference sequence). The CDR3 sequence is 18 residues long.

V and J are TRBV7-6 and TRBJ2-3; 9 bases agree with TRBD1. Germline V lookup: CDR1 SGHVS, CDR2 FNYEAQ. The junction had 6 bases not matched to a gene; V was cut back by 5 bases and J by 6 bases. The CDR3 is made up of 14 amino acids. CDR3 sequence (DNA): TGTGCCAGCAGCCCGGGACAGGGCGTTGATACGCAGTATTTT. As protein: CASSPGQGVDTQYF.

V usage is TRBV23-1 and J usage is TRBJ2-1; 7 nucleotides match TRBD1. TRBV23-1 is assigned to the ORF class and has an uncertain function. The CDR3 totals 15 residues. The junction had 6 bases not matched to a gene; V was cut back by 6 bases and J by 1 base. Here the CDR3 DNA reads TGCGCCAGCAGGACAGGGTCCCGGTCCTACAATGAGCAGTTCTTC. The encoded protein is CASRTGSRSYNEQFF.

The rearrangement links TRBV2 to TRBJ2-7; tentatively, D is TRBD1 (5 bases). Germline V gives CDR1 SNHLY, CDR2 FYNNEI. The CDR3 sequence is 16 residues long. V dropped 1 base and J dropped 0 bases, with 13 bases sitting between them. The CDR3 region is CASSEGARAHSYEQYV. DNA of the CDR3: TGTGCCAGCAGTGAAGGTGCCAGGGCGCACTCCTACGAGCAGTACGTC.

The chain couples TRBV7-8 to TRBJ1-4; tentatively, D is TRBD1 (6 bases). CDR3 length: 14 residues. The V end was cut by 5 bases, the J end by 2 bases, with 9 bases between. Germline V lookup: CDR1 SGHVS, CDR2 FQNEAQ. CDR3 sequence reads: CASSMDSTNEKLFF. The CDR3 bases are TGTGCCAGCAGCATGGACAGTACTAATGAAAAACTGTTTTTT.

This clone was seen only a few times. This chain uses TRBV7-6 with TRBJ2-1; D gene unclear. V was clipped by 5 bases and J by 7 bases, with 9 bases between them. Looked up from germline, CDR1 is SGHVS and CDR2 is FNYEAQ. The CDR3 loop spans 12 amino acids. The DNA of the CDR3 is TGTGCCAGCAGCAGAGTAGTGAATGAGCAGTTCTTC. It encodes CASSRVVNEQFF.

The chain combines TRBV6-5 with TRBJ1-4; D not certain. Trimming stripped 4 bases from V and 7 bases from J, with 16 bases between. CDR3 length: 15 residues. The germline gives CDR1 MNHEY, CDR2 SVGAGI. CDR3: CASSFGGAVPEKLFF. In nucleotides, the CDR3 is TGTGCCAGCAGTTTTGGAGGTGCGGTCCCTGAAAAACTGTTTTTT.

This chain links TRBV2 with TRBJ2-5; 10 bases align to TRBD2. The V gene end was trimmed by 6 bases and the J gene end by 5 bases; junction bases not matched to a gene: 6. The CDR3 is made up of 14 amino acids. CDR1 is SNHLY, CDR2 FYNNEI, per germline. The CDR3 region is CASRKSGGAETQYF. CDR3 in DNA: TGTGCCAGCAGGAAGAGCGGGGGGGCGGAGACCCAGTACTTC.

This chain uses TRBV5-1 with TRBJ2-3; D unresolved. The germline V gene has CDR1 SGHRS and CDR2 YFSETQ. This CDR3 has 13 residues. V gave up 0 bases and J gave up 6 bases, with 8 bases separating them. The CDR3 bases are TGCGCCAGCAGCTTGGACGGGTACGATACGCAGTATTTT. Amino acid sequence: CASSLDGYDTQYF.

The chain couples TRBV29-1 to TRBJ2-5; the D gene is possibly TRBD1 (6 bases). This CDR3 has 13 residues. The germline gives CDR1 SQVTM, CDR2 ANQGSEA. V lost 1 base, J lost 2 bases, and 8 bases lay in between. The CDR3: CSVEGQGQETQYF. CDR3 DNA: TGCAGCGTTGAAGGTCAGGGGCAAGAGACCCAGTACTTC.

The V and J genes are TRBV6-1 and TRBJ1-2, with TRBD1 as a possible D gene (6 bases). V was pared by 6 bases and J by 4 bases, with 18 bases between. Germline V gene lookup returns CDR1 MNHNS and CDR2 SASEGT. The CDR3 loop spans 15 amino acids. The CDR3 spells CASSPVQGGPYGYTF. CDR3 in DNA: TGTGCCAGCAGCCCCGTACAGGGAGGGCCCTATGGCTACACCTTC.

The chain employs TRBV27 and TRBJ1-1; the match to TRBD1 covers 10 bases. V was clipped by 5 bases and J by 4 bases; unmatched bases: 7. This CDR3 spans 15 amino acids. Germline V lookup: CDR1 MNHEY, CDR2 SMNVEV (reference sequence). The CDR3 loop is CASSLGQGFSTEAFF. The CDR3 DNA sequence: TGTGCCAGCAGTCTGGGACAGGGGTTCAGCACTGAAGCTTTCTTT.

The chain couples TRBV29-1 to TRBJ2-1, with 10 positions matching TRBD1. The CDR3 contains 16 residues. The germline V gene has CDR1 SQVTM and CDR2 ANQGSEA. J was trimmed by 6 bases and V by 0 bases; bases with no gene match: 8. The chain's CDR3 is CSVEELWTGGSNEQFF. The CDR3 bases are TGCAGCGTTGAAGAACTATGGACAGGGGGGTCCAATGAGCAGTTCTTC.

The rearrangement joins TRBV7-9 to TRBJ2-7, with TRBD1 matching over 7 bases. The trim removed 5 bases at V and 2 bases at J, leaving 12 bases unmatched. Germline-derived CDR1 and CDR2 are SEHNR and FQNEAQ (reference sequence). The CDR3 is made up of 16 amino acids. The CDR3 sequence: CASSNLDRVAPYEQYF. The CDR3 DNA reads TGTGCCAGCAGCAACCTCGACAGGGTGGCCCCCTACGAGCAGTACTTC.

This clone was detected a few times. CDR3 in DNA: TGTGCCAGCAGTTACACAGGGGGGGTGGGAGAGACCCAGTACTTC. It is translated as CASSYTGGVGETQYF. The chain links TRBV6-5 to TRBJ2-5; maybe TRBD1 (8 bases). V shed 2 bases and J shed 4 bases, with 14 bases lying between them. This CDR3 is built from 15 residues. Germline V gene data show CDR1 as MNHEY and CDR2 as SVGAGI.

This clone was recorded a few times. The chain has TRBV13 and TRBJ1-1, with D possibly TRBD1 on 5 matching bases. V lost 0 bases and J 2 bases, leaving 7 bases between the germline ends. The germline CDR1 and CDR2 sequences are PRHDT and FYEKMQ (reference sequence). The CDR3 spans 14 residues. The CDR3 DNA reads TGTGCCAGCAGCTTAGGCGACAGAAACACTGAAGCTTTCTTT. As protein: CASSLGDRNTEAFF.

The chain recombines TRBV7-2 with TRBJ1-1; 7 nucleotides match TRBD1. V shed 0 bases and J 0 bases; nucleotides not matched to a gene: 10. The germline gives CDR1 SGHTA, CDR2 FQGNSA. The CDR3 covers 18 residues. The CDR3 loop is CASSLAKMGQLVNTEAFF. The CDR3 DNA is TGTGCCAGCAGCTTAGCCAAAATGGGACAGCTTGTGAACACTGAAGCTTTCTTT.

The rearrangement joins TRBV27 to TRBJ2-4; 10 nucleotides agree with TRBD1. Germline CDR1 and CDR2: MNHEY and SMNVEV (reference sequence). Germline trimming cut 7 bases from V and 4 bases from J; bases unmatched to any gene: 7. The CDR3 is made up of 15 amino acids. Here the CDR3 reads CASTDRGRGKNIQYF. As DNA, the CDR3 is TGTGCCAGCACAGACAGGGGGCGAGGGAAAAACATTCAGTACTTC.